Listed below are T cell receptor beta chains from one sample, sequenced in a study of T cell responses to AZD1222 COVID-19 vaccine. Clones were sequenced by immunoSEQ multiplex PCR, and TCRdb holds only the in-frame ones, with some missing. Altogether 95,000 to 150,000 clones are present, roughly 92% being singletons, with the ten largest covering over 1.5%. The material sequenced was peripheral blood, taken on day 0 of AZD1222 vaccination. The receptors come from an adult in good health. CDR3s include the opening cysteine and the closing phenylalanine or tryptophan. Fields, in order: D gene, V gene, J gene, clone size, CDR3 DNA, CDR3 protein. D genes are given only for firm matches. Some rows have no size entry. The others give once, few or many, or a class for an expanded clone.

d_gene: TRBD1
v_gene: TRBV18
j_gene: TRBJ1-1
abundance: NA
CDR3nt: TGTGCCAGCTCACCGACAGGGGGGAGCGTGAACACTGAAGCTTTCTTT
CDR3aa: CASSPTGGSVNTEAFF

d_gene: NA
v_gene: TRBV18
j_gene: TRBJ2-3
abundance: NA
CDR3nt: TGTGCCAGCTCACCAGGGTATCGGGATACGCAGTATTTT
CDR3aa: CASSPGYRDTQYF

d_gene: NA
v_gene: TRBV19
j_gene: TRBJ1-1
abundance: NA
CDR3nt: TGTGCCAGTAAGCTAGGGGGAGACTGGAACACTGAAGCTTTCTTT
CDR3aa: CASKLGGDWNTEAFF

d_gene: NA
v_gene: TRBV6-1
j_gene: TRBJ1-2
abundance: NA
CDR3nt: TGTGCCAGCAGTGAAACAGGGAGGGACTATGGCTACACCTTC
CDR3aa: CASSETGRDYGYTF

d_gene: NA
v_gene: TRBV5-1
j_gene: TRBJ1-1
abundance: NA
CDR3nt: TGCGCCAGCAGCTTGGTCCAGATTCCTCACACTGAAGCTTTCTTT
CDR3aa: CASSLVQIPHTEAFF

d_gene: NA
v_gene: TRBV4-1
j_gene: TRBJ1-6
abundance: NA
CDR3nt: TGCGCCAGCAGCCAAGATCCGGGGATTAATTCACCCCTCCACTTT
CDR3aa: CASSQDPGINSPLHF

d_gene: TRBD1
v_gene: TRBV19
j_gene: TRBJ1-2
abundance: NA
CDR3nt: TGTGCCAGTGGGGACAGGTCGAAGCCTGGCTACACCTTC
CDR3aa: CASGDRSKPGYTF

d_gene: NA
v_gene: TRBV13
j_gene: TRBJ1-6
abundance: NA
CDR3nt: TGTGCCAGCAGCTTCTACCCCGGCGGGGATTCACCCCTCCACTTT
CDR3aa: CASSFYPGGDSPLHF

d_gene: NA
v_gene: TRBV30
j_gene: TRBJ1-3
abundance: NA
CDR3nt: TGTGCCTGGAGTGCTGTTAACGGCGGAAACACCATATATTTT
CDR3aa: CAWSAVNGGNTIYF

d_gene: NA
v_gene: TRBV7-2
j_gene: TRBJ1-1
abundance: NA
CDR3nt: TGTGCCAGCAGCTTAACCCGGGCCGGCGACACTGAAGCTTTCTTT
CDR3aa: CASSLTRAGDTEAFF

d_gene: NA
v_gene: TRBV6-5
j_gene: TRBJ1-1
abundance: once
CDR3nt: TGTGCCAGCATCTCTAACCAGGGAGGGTCGGCTGAAGCTTTCTTT
CDR3aa: CASISNQGGSAEAFF

d_gene: NA
v_gene: TRBV5-1
j_gene: TRBJ2-2
abundance: NA
CDR3nt: TGCGCCAGCAGCTTGGTGCCTGGCGGGGAGCTGTTTTTT
CDR3aa: CASSLVPGGELFF

d_gene: TRBD1
v_gene: TRBV11-2
j_gene: TRBJ1-2
abundance: NA
CDR3nt: TGTGCCAGCAGCCCAGGGACAGGGGTGGGCTACACCTTC
CDR3aa: CASSPGTGVGYTF

d_gene: TRBD2
v_gene: TRBV3-1/TRBV3-2
j_gene: TRBJ2-1
abundance: few
CDR3nt: TGTGCCAGCAGCCAAGGTAGCGGGGGCCTTTACTCCTACAATGAGCAGTTCTTC
CDR3aa: CASSQGSGGLYSYNEQFF

d_gene: NA
v_gene: TRBV19
j_gene: TRBJ2-1
abundance: NA
CDR3nt: TGTGCCAGTAGTATAGACGGCCCCAGGAATGAGCAGTTCTTC
CDR3aa: CASSIDGPRNEQFF

d_gene: TRBD1
v_gene: TRBV19
j_gene: TRBJ1-5
abundance: NA
CDR3nt: TGTGCCAGTAGTTTGACAGGGGGCGGTCAGCCCCAGCATTTT
CDR3aa: CASSLTGGGQPQHF

d_gene: TRBD2
v_gene: TRBV7-2
j_gene: TRBJ2-3
abundance: NA
CDR3nt: TGTGCCAGCAGCTTAGTCGGGGGACTAGCGGGAGGTACGCAGTATTTT
CDR3aa: CASSLVGGLAGGTQYF

d_gene: NA
v_gene: TRBV5-8
j_gene: TRBJ1-1
abundance: NA
CDR3nt: TGTGCCAGCAGCCACGACAGGAACACTGAAGCTTTCTTT
CDR3aa: CASSHDRNTEAFF

d_gene: NA
v_gene: TRBV4-2
j_gene: TRBJ1-3
abundance: NA
CDR3nt: TGTGCCAGCAGCCAAGATAGATACTCTGGAAACACCATATATTTT
CDR3aa: CASSQDRYSGNTIYF

d_gene: NA
v_gene: TRBV5-1
j_gene: TRBJ1-1
abundance: NA
CDR3nt: TGCGCCAGCAGCTTGGAACAGGGGAACACTGAAGCTTTCTTT
CDR3aa: CASSLEQGNTEAFF

d_gene: NA
v_gene: TRBV6-6
j_gene: TRBJ1-2
abundance: NA
CDR3nt: TGTGCCAGCAGTTACGATGGACAAAGGAACTATGGCTACACCTTC
CDR3aa: CASSYDGQRNYGYTF

d_gene: NA
v_gene: TRBV9
j_gene: TRBJ1-6
abundance: NA
CDR3nt: TGTGCCAGCAGCGTAGCGACGGGGGCGCATAATTCACCCCTCCACTTT
CDR3aa: CASSVATGAHNSPLHF

d_gene: TRBD2
v_gene: TRBV2
j_gene: TRBJ2-1
abundance: NA
CDR3nt: TGTGCCAGCACAATGGCGGGAGGTGAGCAGTTCTTC
CDR3aa: CASTMAGGEQFF

d_gene: NA
v_gene: TRBV19
j_gene: TRBJ1-3
abundance: NA
CDR3nt: TGTGCCAGTATGTCTTTTGGAAACACCATATATTTT
CDR3aa: CASMSFGNTIYF

d_gene: NA
v_gene: TRBV29-1
j_gene: TRBJ2-3
abundance: NA
CDR3nt: TGCAGCTGGGGACCATTCACAGATACGCAGTATTTT
CDR3aa: CSWGPFTDTQYF

d_gene: NA
v_gene: TRBV9
j_gene: TRBJ1-1
abundance: NA
CDR3nt: TGTGCCAGCAGCGTAGAGACAACCCCGAACACTGAAGCTTTCTTT
CDR3aa: CASSVETTPNTEAFF

d_gene: NA
v_gene: TRBV27
j_gene: TRBJ1-2
abundance: NA
CDR3nt: TGTGCCAGCAGTTTACGAGGGAATAGTGGCTACACCTTC
CDR3aa: CASSLRGNSGYTF

d_gene: TRBD2
v_gene: TRBV7-3
j_gene: TRBJ2-2
abundance: NA
CDR3nt: TGTGCCAGCAGGCGACTAGCGGCTACCGGGGAGCTGTTTTTT
CDR3aa: CASRRLAATGELFF

d_gene: NA
v_gene: TRBV4-1
j_gene: TRBJ1-4
abundance: many
CDR3nt: TGCGCCAGCAGCCAAGACCCCAACGAAAAACTGTTTTTT
CDR3aa: CASSQDPNEKLFF

d_gene: NA
v_gene: TRBV11-2
j_gene: TRBJ1-4
abundance: NA
CDR3nt: TGTGCCAGCAGCTTATGGGCCCCAGGTGAAAAACTGTTTTTT
CDR3aa: CASSLWAPGEKLFF

d_gene: NA
v_gene: TRBV7-9
j_gene: TRBJ1-5
abundance: NA
CDR3nt: TGTGCCAGCAGCCCAACTACGGATTATAGCAATCAGCCCCAGCATTTT
CDR3aa: CASSPTTDYSNQPQHF

d_gene: TRBD1
v_gene: TRBV3-1/TRBV3-2
j_gene: TRBJ1-4
abundance: NA
CDR3nt: TGTGCCAGCAGCCGAGGACAGGGGCATGAAAAACTGTTTTTT
CDR3aa: CASSRGQGHEKLFF

d_gene: NA
v_gene: TRBV11-2
j_gene: TRBJ2-5
abundance: once
CDR3nt: TGTGCCAGCAGCTTAGTCGGCCTCAGGGACCAGTACTTC
CDR3aa: CASSLVGLRDQYF

d_gene: TRBD2
v_gene: TRBV30
j_gene: TRBJ2-3
abundance: NA
CDR3nt: TGTGCCTGGGAAATAGCGGGAGGGAACACAGATACGCAGTATTTT
CDR3aa: CAWEIAGGNTDTQYF

d_gene: TRBD1
v_gene: TRBV5-5
j_gene: TRBJ1-2
abundance: NA
CDR3nt: TGTGCCAGCAGCTTTGGCGGGGGGACAGCCAAAAAGGTCTATGGCTACACCTTC
CDR3aa: CASSFGGGTAKKVYGYTF

d_gene: TRBD1
v_gene: TRBV7-2
j_gene: TRBJ1-6
abundance: once
CDR3nt: TGTGCCAGCAGCTTACGACAGGGCGGCTCACCCCTCCACTTT
CDR3aa: CASSLRQGGSPLHF

d_gene: NA
v_gene: TRBV6-6
j_gene: TRBJ2-3
abundance: NA
CDR3nt: TGTGCCAGCAGTGCGACCCACAGAGGCACAGATACGCAGTATTTT
CDR3aa: CASSATHRGTDTQYF